This TCR beta chain was identified during a study of blood T cell repertoires in COVID-19. Authors' methods: Amplified reference gene primers provided the basis for estimating nucleated cell counts. Clones were read by immunoSEQ multiplex PCR, and TCRdb kept only the in-frame ones, dropping some. V and J calls plus clone size are reproduced from that table; the DNA served to infer D and trimming. This table holds about 180,000 clones, 85% to 90% found once. The CDR3 contains 15 residues. CDR1 and CDR2 (germline): SQVTM, ANQGSEA. V lost 7 bases, J lost 4 bases, and 9 bases stayed unmatched. This chain connects TRBV29-1 to TRBJ2-2; 10 nucleotides line up with TRBD2. This receptor was identified in a person between 70 and 80 years old with COVID-19, enrolled during active disease. Sequenced input: peripheral blood. For the CDR3, the DNA is TGCAGCGGATCCCCTAGCGGGGGCGGCACCGGGGAGCTGTTTTTT. It is translated as CSGSPSGGGTGELFF.